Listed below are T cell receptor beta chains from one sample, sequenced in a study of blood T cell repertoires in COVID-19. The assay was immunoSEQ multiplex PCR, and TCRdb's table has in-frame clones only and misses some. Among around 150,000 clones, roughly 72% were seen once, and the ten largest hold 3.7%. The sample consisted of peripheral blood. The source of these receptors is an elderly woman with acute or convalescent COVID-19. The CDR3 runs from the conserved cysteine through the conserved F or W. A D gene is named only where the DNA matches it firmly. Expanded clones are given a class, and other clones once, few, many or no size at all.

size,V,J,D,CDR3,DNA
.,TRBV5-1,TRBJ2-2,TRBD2,CASSPGTRTGELFF,TGCGCCAGCAGCCCCGGGACTAGGACCGGGGAGCTGTTTTTT
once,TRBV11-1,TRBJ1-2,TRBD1,CASRGQGGGYTF,TGTGCCAGCAGGGGACAGGGCGGAGGCTACACCTTC
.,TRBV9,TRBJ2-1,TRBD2,CASSALAGVTSEQFF,TGTGCCAGCAGCGCACTAGCGGGAGTTACCAGTGAGCAGTTCTTC
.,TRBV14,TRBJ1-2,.,CASSTGRGYTF,TGTGCCAGCAGCACGGGTAGGGGCTACACCTTC
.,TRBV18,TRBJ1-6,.,CASSPTTPGGNSPLHF,TGTGCCAGCTCACCAACAACCCCAGGAGGAAATTCACCCCTCCACTTT
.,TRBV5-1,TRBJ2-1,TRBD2,CASSLQPGLAGGSLEQFF,TGCGCCAGCAGCTTACAACCGGGACTAGCGGGAGGGTCGCTTGAGCAGTTCTTC
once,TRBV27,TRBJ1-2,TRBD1,CASHGQGIGYTF,TGTGCCAGCCACGGACAGGGTATCGGCTACACCTTC
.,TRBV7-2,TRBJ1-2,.,CASSPGQQNYGYTF,TGTGCCAGCAGCCCCGGACAGCAAAACTATGGCTACACCTTC
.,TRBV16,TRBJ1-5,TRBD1,CASSRQGANQPQHF,TGTGCCAGCAGCCGTCAGGGGGCAAATCAGCCCCAGCATTTT
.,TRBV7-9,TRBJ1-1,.,CASSPQGLEAFF,TGTGCCAGCAGCCCTCAGGGTTTAGAAGCTTTCTTT
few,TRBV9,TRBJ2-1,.,CASNRGWSSYNEQFF,TGTGCCAGCAACCGAGGGTGGAGCTCCTACAATGAGCAGTTCTTC
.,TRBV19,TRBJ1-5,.,CASRPTWRDGQPQHF,TGTGCCAGTAGGCCGACCTGGAGGGATGGTCAGCCCCAGCATTTT
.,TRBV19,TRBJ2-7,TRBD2,CASSTSLLAGLSEQYF,TGTGCCAGTAGTACGTCATTACTAGCGGGACTTTCCGAGCAGTACTTC
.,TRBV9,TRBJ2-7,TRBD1,CASSPTFQGARDEQYF,TGTGCCAGCAGCCCAACGTTCCAGGGGGCAAGGGACGAGCAGTACTTC
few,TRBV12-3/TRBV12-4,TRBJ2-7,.,CASSSEENEQYF,TGTGCCAGCAGTTCCGAGGAGAACGAGCAGTACTTC
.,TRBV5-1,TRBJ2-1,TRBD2,CASSLAYSTSGGAPEQFF,TGCGCCAGCAGCTTGGCCTATTCAACTAGCGGGGGGGCTCCTGAGCAGTTCTTC
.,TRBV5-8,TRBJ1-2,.,CASSFTGPTGLYGYTF,TGTGCCAGCAGCTTTACAGGCCCGACCGGCTTGTATGGCTACACCTTC
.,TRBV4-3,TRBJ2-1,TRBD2,CASSRNLAAGPGHEQFF,TGCGCCAGCAGCCGAAACCTAGCGGCGGGGCCCGGGCATGAGCAGTTCTTC
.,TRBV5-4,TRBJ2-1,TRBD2,CASSPSGGIIYNEQFF,TGTGCCAGCAGCCCCTCGGGGGGGATTATCTACAATGAGCAGTTCTTC
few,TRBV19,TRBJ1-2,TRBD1,CASSILDRVGYTF,TGTGCCAGTAGTATACTCGACAGGGTTGGCTACACCTTC
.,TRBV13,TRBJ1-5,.,CASSLTTDQPQHF,TGTGCCAGCAGCTTAACCACAGATCAGCCCCAGCATTTT
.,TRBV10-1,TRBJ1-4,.,CASSKQGSNEKLFF,TGCGCCAGCAGCAAACAGGGAAGTAATGAAAAACTGTTTTTT
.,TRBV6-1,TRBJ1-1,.,CASSEADGAMNTEAFF,TGTGCCAGCAGTGAAGCCGATGGAGCGATGAACACTGAAGCTTTCTTT
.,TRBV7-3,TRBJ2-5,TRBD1,CASSLTGQGAWETQYF,TGTGCCAGCAGCTTAACGGGACAGGGGGCATGGGAGACCCAGTACTTC
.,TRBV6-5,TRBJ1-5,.,CASIFRDTNQPQHF,TGTGCCAGTATTTTTCGGGACACAAATCAGCCCCAGCATTTT
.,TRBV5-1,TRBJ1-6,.,CASSTDFPGRTPLHF,TGCGCCAGCAGCACCGACTTCCCCGGTAGGACACCCCTCCACTTT
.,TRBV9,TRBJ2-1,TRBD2,CASSVDLAGRNEQFF,TGTGCCAGCAGCGTAGACCTAGCGGGGCGAAATGAGCAGTTCTTC
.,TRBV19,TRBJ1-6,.,CASRITGAGSPLHF,TGTGCCAGTAGGATAACAGGTGCTGGTTCACCCCTCCACTTT
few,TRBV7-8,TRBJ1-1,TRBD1,CASSLTGGTTEAFF,TGTGCCAGCAGCTTGACAGGGGGTACTACTGAAGCTTTCTTT
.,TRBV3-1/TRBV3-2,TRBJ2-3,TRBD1,CASSQRGQSSTDTQYF,TGTGCCAGCAGCCAAAGGGGACAGAGCAGCACAGATACGCAGTATTTT
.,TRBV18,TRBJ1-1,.,CASSPGGGEAFF,TGTGCCAGCTCACCAGGGGGCGGTGAAGCTTTCTTT
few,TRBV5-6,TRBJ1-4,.,CASSSGRVQKLFF,TGTGCCAGCAGCTCAGGCAGGGTCCAAAAACTGTTTTTT
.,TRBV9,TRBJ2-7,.,CASSDPPAGRYEQYF,TGTGCCAGCAGCGACCCTCCGGCAGGGCGGTACGAGCAGTACTTC
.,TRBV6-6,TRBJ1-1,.,CASSYNPGMNTEAFF,TGTGCCAGCAGTTACAACCCGGGTATGAACACTGAAGCTTTCTTT
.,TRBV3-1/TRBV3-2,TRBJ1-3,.,CASSQDRDNRRPTGNTIYF,TGTGCCAGCAGCCAAGACCGGGACAATCGGCGGCCTACTGGAAACACCATATATTTT